A selection of T cell receptor beta chains follows, all from one sample in a study of blood T cell repertoires in COVID-19. Clones were read by immunoSEQ multiplex PCR, and TCRdb kept only the in-frame ones, dropping some. The table has about 170,000 clones, around 88% seen once. Sequencing used peripheral blood. The receptor set was obtained from a woman in her 70s who had recovered from COVID-19. CDR3s include the opening cysteine and the closing phenylalanine or tryptophan. A D gene is named only where the DNA matches it firmly. Size is omitted from some rows. Given values are once, few, many or a class for expanded clones.

DNA | CDR3 | V | D | J | size
TGTGCCAGCAGCTGGTGGACTAGCGGGAGTGTAGGTGAGCAGTTCTTC | CASSWWTSGSVGEQFF | TRBV5-6 | TRBD2 | TRBJ2-1 | NA
TGTGCCAGCAGCTTACTGGGAAGGGGCACTGAAGCTTTCTTT | CASSLLGRGTEAFF | TRBV7-3 | NA | TRBJ1-1 | few
TGTGCCAGCTCACCACAGCCTCAGGTAAAGCCGAACTATGGCTACACCTTC | CASSPQPQVKPNYGYTF | TRBV18 | NA | TRBJ1-2 | NA
TGTGCCAGCAGCCGCGGGGCGAGCTGGTATTTT | CASSRGASWYF | TRBV5-4 | NA | TRBJ2-3 | NA
TGTGCCAGCAGCCCCCTTGGGGGCCTGTACAATGAGCAGTTCTTC | CASSPLGGLYNEQFF | TRBV7-3 | NA | TRBJ2-1 | NA
TGCGCCAGCAGCCGTCTGGAGCGGGAGGCCGACAATGAGCAGTTCTTC | CASSRLEREADNEQFF | TRBV5-1 | TRBD2 | TRBJ2-1 | NA
TGTGCCAGCAGCCTGGGACAGGGGCAAAAGGGGCATGGCTACACCTTC | CASSLGQGQKGHGYTF | TRBV4-2 | TRBD1 | TRBJ1-2 | NA
TGTGCCAGCAGTGTTGGGGGCGGGTCACCCCTCCACTTT | CASSVGGGSPLHF | TRBV2 | NA | TRBJ1-6 | NA
TGTGCCAGCATCTCTGTGGGGGCAGAAGCTTTCTTT | CASISVGAEAFF | TRBV7-9 | NA | TRBJ1-1 | NA
TGTGCCAGCAGCTTGCTAGCGGGGGGCCGAGAGACCCAGTACTTC | CASSLLAGGRETQYF | TRBV5-6 | TRBD2 | TRBJ2-5 | NA
TGTGCCAGCGGACCCAGGGTCCCCTACGAGCAGTACTTC | CASGPRVPYEQYF | TRBV6-6 | NA | TRBJ2-7 | NA
TGTGCCAGCAGCCCAGGGACTAGCGGGGAGGGTGAGCAGTTCTTC | CASSPGTSGEGEQFF | TRBV7-3 | TRBD2 | TRBJ2-1 | NA
TGCAGCGCGAGGGGGGGCCAGGTTCACGAAAAACTGTTTTTT | CSARGGQVHEKLFF | TRBV29-1 | NA | TRBJ1-4 | NA
TGTGCCAGCAGCCAGGGGACAGGGGAGGGGGAGCTGTTTTTT | CASSQGTGEGELFF | TRBV3-1/TRBV3-2 | TRBD1 | TRBJ2-2 | NA
TGTGCCAGTAGTCCCGGGACAGCCCTTAACTATGGCTACACCTTC | CASSPGTALNYGYTF | TRBV19 | TRBD1 | TRBJ1-2 | NA
TGCGCCAGCAGCGCCCGGGACAGGGGACCCACTGAAGCTTTCTTT | CASSARDRGPTEAFF | TRBV5-1 | TRBD1 | TRBJ1-1 | NA
TGTGCCAGCGGTGGTAGCCACAGGGAGACCCAGTACTTC | CASGGSHRETQYF | TRBV19 | NA | TRBJ2-5 | NA
TGTGCCAGCTCAAGCGGGAGTGGCACAGATACGCAGTATTTT | CASSSGSGTDTQYF | TRBV7-2 | TRBD2 | TRBJ2-3 | NA
TGTGCCAGCAGCCTAAACAGGGGTTCCAGCGGGGCCAACGTCCTGACTTTC | CASSLNRGSSGANVLTF | TRBV5-4 | TRBD1 | TRBJ2-6 | few
TGTGCCTGGAACCTAGCGGGGGGGTTTCGTGCCGGGGAGCTGTTTTTT | CAWNLAGGFRAGELFF | TRBV30 | TRBD2 | TRBJ2-2 | NA
TGTGCCAGCAGCTTGATGGCTAGCGGGACAGATACGCAGTATTTT | CASSLMASGTDTQYF | TRBV7-8 | TRBD2 | TRBJ2-3 | NA
TGTGCCAGCAGCGCCGGACTAGCAGAGGCAGATACGCAGTATTTT | CASSAGLAEADTQYF | TRBV7-2 | TRBD2 | TRBJ2-3 | few
TGTGCCAGCAGAGGGGGGAACACTGAAGCTTTCTTT | CASRGGNTEAFF | TRBV2 | NA | TRBJ1-1 | NA
TGCGCCAGCAGCCGCACTAGCGGGGAGCAGTTCTTC | CASSRTSGEQFF | TRBV4-3 | TRBD2 | TRBJ2-1 | once
TGTGCCAGCTCACCACCGGGACAGGCCCCAGCCTACGAGCAGTACTTC | CASSPPGQAPAYEQYF | TRBV18 | TRBD1 | TRBJ2-7 | NA
TGTGCCAGCAGCGCACTAGCGGGAGGCTCTGGTGAGCAGTTCTTC | CASSALAGGSGEQFF | TRBV7-3 | TRBD2 | TRBJ2-1 | NA
TGTGCCAGCTCACCCAACGGGGACACTGAAGCTTTCTTT | CASSPNGDTEAFF | TRBV18 | NA | TRBJ1-1 | few
TGTGCCAGCAGCGTGGGGACTAGCGGGAGTGGGGAGACCCAGTACTTC | CASSVGTSGSGETQYF | TRBV9 | TRBD2 | TRBJ2-5 | NA
TGTGCCAGCAGTGTTGACAGGGGGCGAGGCTACACCTTC | CASSVDRGRGYTF | TRBV12-3/TRBV12-4 | TRBD1 | TRBJ1-2 | NA
TGTGCCTGGAGTGCCAGCGGGGGATGGGGTGAGCAGTTCTTC | CAWSASGGWGEQFF | TRBV30 | TRBD2 | TRBJ2-1 | NA
TGTGCCAGCAGCAACTCTCGAACCGGGGAGCTGTTTTTT | CASSNSRTGELFF | TRBV6-5 | NA | TRBJ2-2 | NA
TGTGCCAGCAGTGACCCCAGGGGGCAGTCACCCCTCCACTTT | CASSDPRGQSPLHF | TRBV2 | TRBD1 | TRBJ1-6 | NA
TGCGCCAGCAGCCTCAGGACCGCCGGGACTTGGGACTACGAGCAGTACTTC | CASSLRTAGTWDYEQYF | TRBV4-1 | NA | TRBJ2-7 | NA
TGTGCCAGCAGCCCCCGGACTAGCGGGAGTGGGGAGACCCAGTACTTC | CASSPRTSGSGETQYF | TRBV7-6 | TRBD2 | TRBJ2-5 | NA
TGTGCCAGCAGCCGGTCGGGACTAGCGGGGGGTGGTAGGGAGACCCAGTACTTC | CASSRSGLAGGGRETQYF | TRBV4-2 | TRBD2 | TRBJ2-5 | NA
TGTGCCAGCAGCCTCCTTGGACAGAATTACAATGAGCAGTTCTTC | CASSLLGQNYNEQFF | TRBV7-9 | NA | TRBJ2-1 | NA
TGTGCCAGCAGCCTGGGGGGGCCCTGGGACGAGCAGTACTTC | CASSLGGPWDEQYF | TRBV7-6 | NA | TRBJ2-7 | NA
TGTGCCAGCCTCTCGGACATAGACTCTGAAGCTTTCTTT | CASLSDIDSEAFF | TRBV7-8 | NA | TRBJ1-1 | NA
TGTGCCAGCAGCCCCGCCGGGACTAGCGGGAATGGTGAGCAGTTCTTC | CASSPAGTSGNGEQFF | TRBV7-3 | TRBD2 | TRBJ2-1 | few
TGTGCCAGCAGGACCGGGACAGGCAGCACAGATACGCAGTATTTT | CASRTGTGSTDTQYF | TRBV7-9 | TRBD1 | TRBJ2-3 | NA
TGCAGCGGCCTATCCCCCAACCGGGCTGAAGCTTTCTTT | CSGLSPNRAEAFF | TRBV29-1 | NA | TRBJ1-1 | NA